This entry is about one T cell receptor beta chain. Its antigen is currently unknown. These data originate in a study of T cells in localized non-small cell lung cancer. Assay: immunoSEQ multiplex PCR; the TCRdb copy retains only in-frame clones and omits some. The sample holds about 33,000 clones, roughly 90% seen once. In germline, CDR1 is SNHLY, CDR2 FYNNEI. CDR3 length: 13 amino acids. With 3 bases removed from V and 5 bases from J, the gap between germline ends came to 10 bases. The study, taken as a whole, reports: Analysis by sequencing included only one tumor region, so heterogeneity remains possible. Of the tissues analyzed, uninvolved adjacent lung showed maximal T cell clonality, greater than tumor.

This sequence originates from a man between 35 and 75 years old with stage I lung adenocarcinoma. The starting material was peripheral blood, obtained before any cancer treatment. The gene calls are TRBV2 and TRBJ1-1; the D is unclear. The CDR3 region has the DNA TGTGCCAGCAGTGACCTGGGTCAAACTGAAGCTTTCTTT. Translating it yields CASSDLGQTEAFF.